The rows below give T cell receptor beta chains drawn from one sample of a study of patients and donors after allogeneic stem cell transplantation. TCRdb used MiXCR to reprocess the RT-PCR reads, holding one entry per CDR3 protein. The table shows roughly 960,000 distinct CDR3 sequences, with about 20% occurring only once. Sequenced material: blood, either unsorted or a sorted T cell fraction (not recorded which). The receptors derive from a human donor who was either an allogeneic HSCT recipient or a stem cell or donor lymphocyte infusion donor (not recorded which). It is not recorded whose cells these are; they may come from a transplant donor. CDR3s include the opening cysteine and the closing phenylalanine or tryptophan. A D gene is named only where the DNA matches it firmly. Only part of the rows carry a size: once, few, many, or a class if the clone is expanded.

cdr3_aa	cdr3_nt	clone_size	v_call	j_call	d_call
CASSPGQFYEQYF	TGTGCCAGCAGTCCGGGACAGTTCTACGAGCAGTACTTC	many	TRBV6-1	TRBJ2-7	TRBD1
CSARGVPVGNTIYF	TGCAGTGCTAGGGGGGTTCCTGTGGGAAACACCATATATTTT	NA	TRBV20-1	TRBJ1-3	NA
CASSPRPGIQYF	TGTGCCAGCAGCCCACGACCGGGCATTCAGTACTTC	NA	TRBV28	TRBJ2-4	NA
CASSSRGQGAFEQYF	TGTGCCAGCAGTTCTCGGGGACAGGGGGCCTTCGAGCAGTACTTC	NA	TRBV6-5	TRBJ2-7	TRBD1
CASSRSGGRSSYEQYF	TGTGCCAGCAGTCGGTCGGGTGGGAGGAGCTCCTACGAGCAGTACTTC	NA	TRBV12-3/TRBV12-4	TRBJ2-7	NA
CASSFGGPETQYF	TGTGCCAGCAGTTTCGGGGGCCCGGAGACCCAGTACTTC	NA	TRBV6-2/TRBV6-3	TRBJ2-5	NA
CASSASGGVNEQFF	TGTGCCAGCAGTGCCTCGGGGGGAGTGAATGAGCAGTTCTTC	NA	TRBV25-1	TRBJ2-1	TRBD2
CSARGGTDNSPLHF	TGCAGTGCTAGAGGGGGGACAGACAATTCACCCCTCCACTTT	NA	TRBV20-1	TRBJ1-6	TRBD1
CASSPDRESPLHF	TGTGCCAGCTCACCCGACAGAGAATCACCCCTCCACTTT	NA	TRBV18	TRBJ1-6	NA
CASIEGQGSTGELFF	TGTGCCAGCATCGAAGGGCAGGGGAGCACCGGGGAGCTGTTTTTT	NA	TRBV2	TRBJ2-2	NA
CASSQDGGAGNTEAFF	TGCGCCAGCAGCCAAGACGGGGGCGCGGGGAACACTGAAGCTTTCTTT	NA	TRBV4-1	TRBJ1-1	NA
CASSLALGAQETQYF	TGCGCCAGCAGCTTGGCTCTGGGGGCCCAAGAGACCCAGTACTTC	few	TRBV5-1	TRBJ2-5	NA
CSARPQVEAFF	TGCAGTGCTAGACCGCAGGTTGAAGCTTTCTTT	NA	TRBV20-1	TRBJ1-1	NA
CASREAVSSYNEQFF	TGTGCCAGCAGGGAAGCGGTCAGCTCCTACAATGAGCAGTTCTTC	NA	TRBV7-9	TRBJ2-1	NA
CSASPQWVAGGSGRYIQYF	TGCAGTGCTAGCCCCCAATGGGTAGCGGGGGGGAGTGGTCGTTACATTCAGTACTTC	NA	TRBV20-1	TRBJ2-4	TRBD2
CASSVAGGLAGESYNEQFF	TGTGCCAGCAGCGTAGCGGGCGGACTAGCGGGGGAGTCCTACAATGAGCAGTTCTTC	NA	TRBV9	TRBJ2-1	TRBD2
CASSSTSGSPYEQYF	TGTGCCAGCAGCAGCACTAGCGGGAGTCCCTACGAGCAGTACTTC	few	TRBV7-9	TRBJ2-7	TRBD2
CASSYSQFEPLNTEAFF	TGTGCCAGCAGTTACTCCCAATTTGAGCCTCTGAACACTGAAGCTTTCTTT	NA	TRBV6-5	TRBJ1-1	NA
CASSLAQVAGEAGELFF	TGTGCCAGCAGCTTAGCGCAAGTAGCGGGAGAGGCCGGGGAGCTGTTTTTT	few	TRBV7-7	TRBJ2-2	TRBD2
CASSFGRASYEQYF	TGTGCCAGCAGTTTCGGCAGGGCCTCCTACGAGCAGTACTTC	many	TRBV12-3/TRBV12-4	TRBJ2-7	NA
CASTTGGSRYNSPLHF	TGTGCCAGCACCACTGGGGGGTCGAGATATAATTCACCCCTCCACTTT	many	TRBV5-5	TRBJ1-6	NA
CASRNRDRGHNEQFF	TGTGCCAGCAGGAACCGGGACAGGGGGCACAATGAGCAGTTCTTC	NA	TRBV12-3/TRBV12-4	TRBJ2-1	TRBD1
CASCPPGAPDTQYF	TGCGCCAGCTGCCCCCCGGGGGCCCCAGATACGCAGTATTTT	few	TRBV5-1	TRBJ2-3	NA
CASSIAGAAEGTEAFF	TGTGCCAGCAGTATCGCAGGGGCAGCGGAAGGCACTGAAGCTTTCTTT	NA	TRBV6-1	TRBJ1-1	NA
CATSRERGGNTIYF	TGTGCCACCAGCAGAGAGAGGGGTGGAAACACCATATATTTT	few	TRBV15	TRBJ1-3	NA
CSVRGRAFREQYF	TGCAGCGTAAGAGGGAGGGCCTTCCGGGAGCAGTACTTC	few	TRBV29-1	TRBJ2-7	TRBD2
CASSQGGVSRETQYF	TGTGCCAGCAGCCAAGGTGGGGTCAGCCGGGAGACCCAGTACTTC	few	TRBV4-2	TRBJ2-5	NA
CASSPYTGNYGYTF	TGTGCCAGCAGTCCATACACAGGGAACTATGGCTACACCTTC	NA	TRBV6-1	TRBJ1-2	NA
CASSFSGGLGTEAFF	TGTGCCAGCAGTTTCTCAGGGGGCTTGGGCACTGAAGCTTTCTTT	NA	TRBV12-3/TRBV12-4	TRBJ1-1	TRBD1
CASSSQVLAGELFF	TGTGCCAGCAGCTCCCAAGTTCTCGCCGGGGAGCTGTTTTTT	few	TRBV7-3	TRBJ2-2	NA
CSVDRGEGETQYF	TGCAGCGTTGACAGGGGTGAAGGGGAGACCCAGTACTTC	NA	TRBV29-1	TRBJ2-5	NA
CSARGPTNTGELFF	TGCAGTGCTAGAGGGCCAACGAACACCGGGGAGCTGTTTTTT	NA	TRBV20-1	TRBJ2-2	NA
CATSDQDRPAKNTQYF	TGTGCCACCAGTGATCAAGACAGGCCGGCGAAGAATACGCAGTATTTT	few	TRBV24-1	TRBJ2-3	NA
CASSFQGGTIYF	TGTGCCAGCAGCTTCCAAGGGGGCACCATATATTTT	few	TRBV7-2	TRBJ1-3	NA
CATSGLAGGLAKNIQYF	TGTGCCACCAGTGGTTTGGCAGGGGGCCTAGCCAAAAACATTCAGTACTTC	NA	TRBV24-1	TRBJ2-4	TRBD1